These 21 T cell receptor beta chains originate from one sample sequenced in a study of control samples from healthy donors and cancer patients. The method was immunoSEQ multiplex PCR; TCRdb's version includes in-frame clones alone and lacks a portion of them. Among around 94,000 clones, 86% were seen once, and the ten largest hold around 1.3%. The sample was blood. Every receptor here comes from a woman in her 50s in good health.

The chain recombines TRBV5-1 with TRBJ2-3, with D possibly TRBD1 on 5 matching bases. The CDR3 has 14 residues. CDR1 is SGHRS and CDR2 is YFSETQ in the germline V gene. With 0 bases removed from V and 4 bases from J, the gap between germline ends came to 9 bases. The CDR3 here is CASSLVGEPDTQYF. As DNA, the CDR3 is TGCGCCAGCAGCTTGGTAGGGGAACCAGATACGCAGTATTTT.

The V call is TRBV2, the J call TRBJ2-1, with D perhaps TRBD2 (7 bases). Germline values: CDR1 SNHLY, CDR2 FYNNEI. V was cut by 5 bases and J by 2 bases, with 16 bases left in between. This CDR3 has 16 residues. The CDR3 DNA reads TGTGCCAGCAGTCAGGTGGGGGGGGCTCCCTACAATGAGCAGTTCTTC. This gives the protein CASSQVGGAPYNEQFF.

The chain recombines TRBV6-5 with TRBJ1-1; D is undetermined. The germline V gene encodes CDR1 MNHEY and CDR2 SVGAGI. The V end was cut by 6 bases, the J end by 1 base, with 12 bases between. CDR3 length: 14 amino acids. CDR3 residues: CASRWGGPNTEAFF. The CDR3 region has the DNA TGTGCCAGCAGGTGGGGAGGGCCGAACACTGAAGCTTTCTTT.

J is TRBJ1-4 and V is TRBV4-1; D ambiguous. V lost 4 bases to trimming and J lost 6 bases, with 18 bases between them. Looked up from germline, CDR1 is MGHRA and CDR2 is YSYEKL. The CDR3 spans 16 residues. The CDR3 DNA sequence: TGCGCCAGCAGCCGAGGTTTTGGTACAGAATATGAAAAACTGTTTTTT. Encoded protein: CASSRGFGTEYEKLFF.

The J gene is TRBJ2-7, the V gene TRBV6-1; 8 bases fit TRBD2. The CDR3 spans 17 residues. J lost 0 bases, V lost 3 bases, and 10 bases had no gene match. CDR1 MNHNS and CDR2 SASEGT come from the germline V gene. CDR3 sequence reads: CASSDAGGGQSSYEQYF. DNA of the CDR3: TGTGCCAGCAGTGACGCTGGCGGGGGGCAGAGCTCCTACGAGCAGTACTTC.

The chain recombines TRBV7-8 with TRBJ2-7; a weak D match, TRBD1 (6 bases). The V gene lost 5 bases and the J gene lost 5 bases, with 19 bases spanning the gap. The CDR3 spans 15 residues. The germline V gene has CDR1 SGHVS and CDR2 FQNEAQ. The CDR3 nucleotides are TGTGCCAGCAGCCCGCATCGGGACAAGTCCAACGAGCAGTACTTC. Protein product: CASSPHRDKSNEQYF.

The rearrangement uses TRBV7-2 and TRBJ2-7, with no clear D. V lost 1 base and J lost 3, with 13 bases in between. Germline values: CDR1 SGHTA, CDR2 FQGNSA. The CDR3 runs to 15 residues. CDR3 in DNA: TGTGCCAGCAGCTTAGGGTCTGGCACCCGCTACGAGCAGTACTTC. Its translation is CASSLGSGTRYEQYF.

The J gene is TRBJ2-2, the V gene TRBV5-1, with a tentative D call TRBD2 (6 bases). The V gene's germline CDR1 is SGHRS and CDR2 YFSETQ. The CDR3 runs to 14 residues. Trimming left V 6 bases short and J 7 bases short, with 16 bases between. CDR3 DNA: TGCGCCAGCAACCCCTCACCGGGGGACGGGGAGCTGTTTTTT. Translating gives CASNPSPGDGELFF.

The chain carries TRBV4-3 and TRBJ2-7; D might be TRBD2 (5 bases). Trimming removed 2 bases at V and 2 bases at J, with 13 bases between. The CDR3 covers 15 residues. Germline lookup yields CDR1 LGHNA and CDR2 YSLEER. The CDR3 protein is CASSQQRLAAYEQYF. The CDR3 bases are TGCGCCAGCAGCCAACAAAGGCTAGCAGCCTACGAGCAGTACTTC.

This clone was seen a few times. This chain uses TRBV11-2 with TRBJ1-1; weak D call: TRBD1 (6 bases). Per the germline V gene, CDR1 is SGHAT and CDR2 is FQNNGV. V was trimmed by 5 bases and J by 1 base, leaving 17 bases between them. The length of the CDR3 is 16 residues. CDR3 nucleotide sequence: TGTGCCAGCAGCCTGGGGGGGGCGGGGACGAACACTGAAGCTTTCTTT. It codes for CASSLGGAGTNTEAFF.

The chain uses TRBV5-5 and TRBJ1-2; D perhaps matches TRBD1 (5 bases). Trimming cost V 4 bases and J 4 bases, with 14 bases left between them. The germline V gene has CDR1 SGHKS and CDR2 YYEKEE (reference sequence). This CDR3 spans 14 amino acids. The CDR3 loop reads CASSPGGGIYGYTF. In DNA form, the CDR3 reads TGTGCCAGCAGCCCGGGGGGAGGGATCTATGGCTACACCTTC.

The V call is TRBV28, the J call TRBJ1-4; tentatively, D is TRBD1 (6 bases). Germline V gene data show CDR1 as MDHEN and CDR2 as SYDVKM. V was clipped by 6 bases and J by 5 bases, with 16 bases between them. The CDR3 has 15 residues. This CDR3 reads CASSLMAGENEKLFF. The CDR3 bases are TGTGCCAGCAGCCTGATGGCAGGGGAGAATGAAAAACTGTTTTTT.

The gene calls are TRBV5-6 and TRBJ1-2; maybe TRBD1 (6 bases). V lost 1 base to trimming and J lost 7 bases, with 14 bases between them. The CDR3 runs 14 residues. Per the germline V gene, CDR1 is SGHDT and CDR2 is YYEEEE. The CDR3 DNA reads TGTGCCAGCAGCTTGATAAGGGGGACCACTGGCTACACCTTC. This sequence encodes CASSLIRGTTGYTF.

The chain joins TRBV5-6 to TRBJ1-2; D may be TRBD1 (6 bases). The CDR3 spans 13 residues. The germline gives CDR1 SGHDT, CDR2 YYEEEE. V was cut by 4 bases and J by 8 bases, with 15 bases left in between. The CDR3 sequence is CASSISGGAGYTF. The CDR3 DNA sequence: TGTGCCAGCAGCATCTCGGGGGGCGCCGGCTACACCTTC.

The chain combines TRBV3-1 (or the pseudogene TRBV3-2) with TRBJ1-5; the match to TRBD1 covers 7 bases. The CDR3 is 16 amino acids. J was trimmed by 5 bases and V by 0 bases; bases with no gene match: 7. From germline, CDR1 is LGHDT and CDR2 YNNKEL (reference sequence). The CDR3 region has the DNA TGTGCCAGCAGCCAAGATCTGGGACAGATGGATCAGCCCCAGCATTTT. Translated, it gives CASSQDLGQMDQPQHF.

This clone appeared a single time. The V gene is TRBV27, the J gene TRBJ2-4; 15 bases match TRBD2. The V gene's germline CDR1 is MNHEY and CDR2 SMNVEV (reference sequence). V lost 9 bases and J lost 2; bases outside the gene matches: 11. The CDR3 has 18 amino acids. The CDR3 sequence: CASIESGLAGGTKNIQYF. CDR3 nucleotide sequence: TGTGCCAGTATCGAAAGTGGACTAGCGGGAGGGACCAAAAACATTCAGTACTTC.

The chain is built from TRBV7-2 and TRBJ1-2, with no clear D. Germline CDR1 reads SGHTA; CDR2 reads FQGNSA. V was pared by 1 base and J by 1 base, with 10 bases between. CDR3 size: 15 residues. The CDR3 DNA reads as TGTGCCAGCAGCTTAGGTCCTGATGTTAACTATGGCTACACCTTC. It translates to CASSLGPDVNYGYTF.

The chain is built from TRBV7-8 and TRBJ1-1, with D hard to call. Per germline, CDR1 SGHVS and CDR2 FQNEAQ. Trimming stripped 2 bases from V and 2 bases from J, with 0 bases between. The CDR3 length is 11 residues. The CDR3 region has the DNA TGTGCCAGCAGCTTAAACACTGAAGCTTTCTTT. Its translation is CASSLNTEAFF.

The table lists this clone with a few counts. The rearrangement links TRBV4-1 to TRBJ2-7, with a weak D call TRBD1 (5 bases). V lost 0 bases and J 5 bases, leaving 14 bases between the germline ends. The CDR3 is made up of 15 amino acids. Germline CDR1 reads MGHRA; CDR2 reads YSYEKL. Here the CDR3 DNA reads TGCGCCAGCAGCCAAGATCAAGGGGCACGGAACGAGCAGTACTTC. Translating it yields CASSQDQGARNEQYF.

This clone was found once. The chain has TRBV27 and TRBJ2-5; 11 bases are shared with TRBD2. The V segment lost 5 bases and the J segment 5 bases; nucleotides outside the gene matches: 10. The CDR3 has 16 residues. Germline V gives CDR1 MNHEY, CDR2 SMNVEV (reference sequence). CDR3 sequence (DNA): TGTGCCAGCAGTAGTAGCGGGAGGGCCTTTTTGGAGACCCAGTACTTC. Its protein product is CASSSSGRAFLETQYF.

This CDR3 reads CASSLGTRPQETQYF. CDR3 bases: TGTGCCAGCAGCTTAGGAACAAGGCCCCAAGAGACCCAGTACTTC. This chain joins TRBV7-2 and TRBJ2-5; D unresolved. The CDR3 spans 15 residues. V was pared by 1 base and J by 1 base, with 10 bases between. Germline V gives CDR1 SGHTA, CDR2 FQGNSA.